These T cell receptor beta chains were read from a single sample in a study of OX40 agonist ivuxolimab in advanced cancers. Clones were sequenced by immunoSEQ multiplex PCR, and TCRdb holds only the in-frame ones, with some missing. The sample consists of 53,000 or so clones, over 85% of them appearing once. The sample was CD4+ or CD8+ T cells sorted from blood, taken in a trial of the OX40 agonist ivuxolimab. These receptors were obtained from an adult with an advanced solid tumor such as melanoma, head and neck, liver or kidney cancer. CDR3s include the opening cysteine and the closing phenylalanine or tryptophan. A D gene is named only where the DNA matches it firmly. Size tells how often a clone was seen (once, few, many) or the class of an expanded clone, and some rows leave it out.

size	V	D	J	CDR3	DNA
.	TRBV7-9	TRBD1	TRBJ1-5	CASSSGQGHQPQHF	TGTGCCAGCAGCTCCGGACAGGGGCATCAGCCCCAGCATTTT
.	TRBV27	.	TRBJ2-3	CASWRGATKWGNTDTQYF	TGTGCCAGCTGGCGGGGAGCGACCAAATGGGGAAACACAGATACGCAGTATTTT
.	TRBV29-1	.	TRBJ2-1	CSVPIGVSYNEQFF	TGCAGCGTGCCAATCGGGGTCTCCTACAATGAGCAGTTCTTC
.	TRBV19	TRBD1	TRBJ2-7	CASTWTGPYSPPLYEQYF	TGTGCCAGTACTTGGACAGGGCCTTACTCCCCTCCTCTCTACGAGCAGTACTTC
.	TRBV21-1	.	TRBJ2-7	CASSKARVAGRYEQYF	TGTGCCAGCAGCAAAGCAAGGGTAGCGGGGCGCTACGAGCAGTACTTC
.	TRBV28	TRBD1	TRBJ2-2	CASRSLGQGARPSNTGELFF	TGTGCCAGCAGGTCCTTAGGACAGGGGGCCCGGCCGTCGAACACCGGGGAGCTGTTTTTT
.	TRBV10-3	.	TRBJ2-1	CAISESAPGLTSYNEQFF	TGTGCCATCAGTGAGTCGGCCCCGGGACTCACGTCCTACAATGAGCAGTTCTTC
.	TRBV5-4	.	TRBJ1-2	CASSLDLGPSTGYGYTF	TGTGCCAGCAGCTTGGATCTGGGACCCTCAACCGGCTATGGCTACACCTTC
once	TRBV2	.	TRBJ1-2	CASLWGNRKDGYTF	TGTGCCAGCCTATGGGGGAACAGGAAGGATGGCTACACCTTC
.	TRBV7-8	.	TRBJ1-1	CASSPSGYTEAFF	TGTGCCAGCAGCCCAAGCGGGTATACTGAAGCTTTCTTT